The sequence of this TCR beta chain was determined in a study of CXCR3-negative and CXCR3-positive naive CD8 T cells. The CDR3 length is 18 residues. Germline assignment: CDR1 SGHVS and CDR2 FQNEAQ. Libraries were UMI-labeled 5' RACE TRB cDNA. TCRdb reworked the 5' RACE reads into one entry per CDR3 protein, no DNA. The sample's table shows under 75,000 distinct CDR3 sequences. Regarding the study as a whole: It was found that naive subsets had comparable surface CD5, and TCR strength was inferred from TRB CDR3 properties. Naive cells positive for CXCR3 carried more hydrophobic TRB CDR3s than CXCR3-negative ones.

Comments on this clonotype: Its target is not known.

The V and J genes are TRBV7-8 and TRBJ1-1; TCRdb reports TRBD1, a call that lacks DNA to check it against. This TCR was recovered from a human donor in good health. Some clones in this sample may be carry-over from other donors' samples. Source material: naive CXCR3+ CD8+ T cells from blood. The subset is: CD45RO-CCR7+CD27+CD95- naive CD8+ T cells expressing CXCR3 (TNR3+). CDR3 sequence: CASSEPGPRLVTDTEAFF.